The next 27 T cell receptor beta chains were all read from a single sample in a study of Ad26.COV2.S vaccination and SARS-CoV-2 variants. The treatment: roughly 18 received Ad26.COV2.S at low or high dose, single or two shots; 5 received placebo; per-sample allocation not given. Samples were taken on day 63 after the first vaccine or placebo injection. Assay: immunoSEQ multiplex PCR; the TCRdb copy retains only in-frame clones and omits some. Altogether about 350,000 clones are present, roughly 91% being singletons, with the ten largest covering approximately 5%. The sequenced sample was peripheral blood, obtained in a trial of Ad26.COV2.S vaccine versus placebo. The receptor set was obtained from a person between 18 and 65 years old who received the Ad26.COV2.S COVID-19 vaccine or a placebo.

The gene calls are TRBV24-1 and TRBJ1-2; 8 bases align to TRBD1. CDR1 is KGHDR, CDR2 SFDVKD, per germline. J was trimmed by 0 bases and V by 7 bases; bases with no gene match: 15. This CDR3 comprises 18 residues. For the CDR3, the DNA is TGTGCCACCAGAGATGACCCGGACAGGGTTGGAGCTAACTATGGCTACACCTTC. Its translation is CATRDDPDRVGANYGYTF.

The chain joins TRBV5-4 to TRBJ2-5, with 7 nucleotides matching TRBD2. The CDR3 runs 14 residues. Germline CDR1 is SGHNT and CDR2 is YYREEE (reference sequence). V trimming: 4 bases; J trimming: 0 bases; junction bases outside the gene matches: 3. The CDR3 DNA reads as TGTGCCAGCAGCCGTAGCGGGTACCAAGAGACCCAGTACTTC. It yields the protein CASSRSGYQETQYF.

The DNA of the CDR3 is TGCGCCAGCAGCCAGGCTCCAGGCTCTGGGGCCAACGTCCTGACTTTC. Encoded protein: CASSQAPGSGANVLTF. This rearrangement joins TRBV4-3 to TRBJ2-6, with no clear D. The ends were cut back, 3 bases at V and 0 bases at J, with 9 bases in the middle. The germline V gene has CDR1 LGHNA and CDR2 YSLEER. This CDR3 has 16 amino acids.

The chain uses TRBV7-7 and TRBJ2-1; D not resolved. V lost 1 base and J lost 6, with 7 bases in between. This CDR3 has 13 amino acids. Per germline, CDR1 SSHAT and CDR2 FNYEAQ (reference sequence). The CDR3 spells CASSLVRGNEQFF. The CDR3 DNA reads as TGTGCCAGCAGCTTAGTGAGAGGCAATGAGCAGTTCTTC.

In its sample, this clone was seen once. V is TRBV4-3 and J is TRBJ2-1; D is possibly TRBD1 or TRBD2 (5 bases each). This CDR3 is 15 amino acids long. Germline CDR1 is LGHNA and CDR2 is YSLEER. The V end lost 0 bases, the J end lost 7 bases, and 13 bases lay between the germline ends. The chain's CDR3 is CASSQDGTLLNEQFF. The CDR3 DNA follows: TGCGCCAGCAGCCAAGATGGGACCCTTTTGAATGAGCAGTTCTTC.

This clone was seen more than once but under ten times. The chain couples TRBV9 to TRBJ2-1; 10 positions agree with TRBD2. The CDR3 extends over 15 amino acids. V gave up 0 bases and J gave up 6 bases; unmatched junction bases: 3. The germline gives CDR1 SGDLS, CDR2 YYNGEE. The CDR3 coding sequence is TGTGCCAGCAGCGTAGGGTCTAGCGGGAGCAATGAGCAGTTCTTC. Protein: CASSVGSSGSNEQFF.

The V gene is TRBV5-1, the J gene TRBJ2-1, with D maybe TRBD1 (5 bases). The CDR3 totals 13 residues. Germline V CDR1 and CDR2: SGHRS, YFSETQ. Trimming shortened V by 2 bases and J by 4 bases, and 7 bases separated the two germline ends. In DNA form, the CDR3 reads TGCGCCAGCAGCTTAGACAGTTACAATGAGCAGTTCTTC. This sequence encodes CASSLDSYNEQFF.

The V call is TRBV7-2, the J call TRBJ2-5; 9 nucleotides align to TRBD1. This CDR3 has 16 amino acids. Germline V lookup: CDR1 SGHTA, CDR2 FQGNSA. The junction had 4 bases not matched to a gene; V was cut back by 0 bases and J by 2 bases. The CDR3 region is CASSLAGQGLQETQYF. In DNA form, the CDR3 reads TGTGCCAGCAGCTTAGCGGGACAGGGTTTACAAGAGACCCAGTACTTC.

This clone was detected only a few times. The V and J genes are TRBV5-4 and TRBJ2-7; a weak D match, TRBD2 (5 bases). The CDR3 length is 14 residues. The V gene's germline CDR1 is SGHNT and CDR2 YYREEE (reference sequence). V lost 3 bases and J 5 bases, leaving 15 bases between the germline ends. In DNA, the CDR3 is TGTGCCAGCAGCTCCCAGTTCTATAGCGACGAGCAGTACTTC. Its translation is CASSSQFYSDEQYF.

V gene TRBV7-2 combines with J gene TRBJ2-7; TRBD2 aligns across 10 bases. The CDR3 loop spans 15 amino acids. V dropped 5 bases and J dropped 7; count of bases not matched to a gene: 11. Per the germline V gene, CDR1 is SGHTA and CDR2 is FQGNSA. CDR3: CASSQGLAGVNEQYF. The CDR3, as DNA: TGTGCCAGCAGCCAAGGTCTAGCGGGGGTAAATGAGCAGTACTTC. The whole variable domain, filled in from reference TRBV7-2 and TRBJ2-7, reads GAGVSQSPSNKVTEKGKDVELRCDPISGHTALYWYRQSLGQGLEFLIYFQGNSAPDKSGLPSDRFSAERTGGSVSTLTIQRTQQEDSAVYLCASSQGLAGVNEQYFGPGTRLTVT.

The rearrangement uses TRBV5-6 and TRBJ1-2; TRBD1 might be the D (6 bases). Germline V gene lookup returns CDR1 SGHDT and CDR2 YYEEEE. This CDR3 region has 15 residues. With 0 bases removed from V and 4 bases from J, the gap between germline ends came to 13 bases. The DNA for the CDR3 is TGTGCCAGCAGCTTGGGGGCAGGGGTCCCCTATGGCTACACCTTC. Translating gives CASSLGAGVPYGYTF.

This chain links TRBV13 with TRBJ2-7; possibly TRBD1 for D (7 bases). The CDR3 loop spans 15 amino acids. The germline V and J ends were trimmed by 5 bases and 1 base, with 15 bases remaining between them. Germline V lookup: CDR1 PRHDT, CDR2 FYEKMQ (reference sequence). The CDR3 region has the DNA TGTGCCAGCAGCCACCAGCAGGGGGGTTCCTACGAGCAGTACTTC. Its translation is CASSHQQGGSYEQYF.

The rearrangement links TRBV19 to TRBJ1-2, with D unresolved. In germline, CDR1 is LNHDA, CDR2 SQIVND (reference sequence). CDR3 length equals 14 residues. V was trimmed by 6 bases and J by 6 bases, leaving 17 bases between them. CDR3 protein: CASRMPQRTHGYTF. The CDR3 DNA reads TGTGCCAGTAGAATGCCGCAGCGGACCCATGGCTACACCTTC.

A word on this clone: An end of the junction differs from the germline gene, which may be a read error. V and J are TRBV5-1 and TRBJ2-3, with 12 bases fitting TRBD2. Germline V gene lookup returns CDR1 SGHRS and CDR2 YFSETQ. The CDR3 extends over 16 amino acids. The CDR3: CASTLTSGRATDTQYF. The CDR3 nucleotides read TGCGCCAGCACCTTGACTAGCGGGAGAGCTACAGATACGCAGTATTTT.

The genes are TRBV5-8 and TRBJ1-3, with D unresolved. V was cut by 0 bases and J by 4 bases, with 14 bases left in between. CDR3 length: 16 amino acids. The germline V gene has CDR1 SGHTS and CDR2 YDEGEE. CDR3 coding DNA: TGTGCCAGCAGCTTGGGTACCGGGGAGATCGGAAACACCATATATTTT. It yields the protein CASSLGTGEIGNTIYF.

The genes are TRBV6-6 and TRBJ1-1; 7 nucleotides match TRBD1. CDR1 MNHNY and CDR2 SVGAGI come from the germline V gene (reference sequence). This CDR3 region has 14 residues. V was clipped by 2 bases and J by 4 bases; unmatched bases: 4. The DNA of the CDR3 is TGTGCCAGCAGTTACCGCGACAGGGCCACTGAAGCTTTCTTT. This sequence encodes CASSYRDRATEAFF.

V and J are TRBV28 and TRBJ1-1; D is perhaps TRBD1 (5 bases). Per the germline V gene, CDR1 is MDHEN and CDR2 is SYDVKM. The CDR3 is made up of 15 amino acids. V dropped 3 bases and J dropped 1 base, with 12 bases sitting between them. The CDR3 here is CASSFGGTTNTEAFF. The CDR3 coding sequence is TGTGCCAGCAGTTTTGGGGGTACCACGAACACTGAAGCTTTCTTT.

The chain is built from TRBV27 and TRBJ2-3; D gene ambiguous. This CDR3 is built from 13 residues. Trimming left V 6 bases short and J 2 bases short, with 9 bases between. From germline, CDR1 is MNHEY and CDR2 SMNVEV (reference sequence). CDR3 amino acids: CASSPLTTDTQYF. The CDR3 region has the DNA TGTGCCAGCAGCCCTCTAACCACAGATACGCAGTATTTT.

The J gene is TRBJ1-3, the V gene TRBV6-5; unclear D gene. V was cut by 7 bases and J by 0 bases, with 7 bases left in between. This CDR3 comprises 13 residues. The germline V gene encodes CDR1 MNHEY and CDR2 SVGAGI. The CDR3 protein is CASKADSGNTIYF. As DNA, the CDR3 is TGTGCCAGCAAGGCAGACTCTGGAAACACCATATATTTT.

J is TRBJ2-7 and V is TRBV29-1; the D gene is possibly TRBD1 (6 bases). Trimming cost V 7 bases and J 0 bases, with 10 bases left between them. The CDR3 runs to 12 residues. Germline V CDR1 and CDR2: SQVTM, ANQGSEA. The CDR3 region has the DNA TGCAGCGGCCGGACAGACTCCTACGAGCAGTACTTC. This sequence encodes CSGRTDSYEQYF.

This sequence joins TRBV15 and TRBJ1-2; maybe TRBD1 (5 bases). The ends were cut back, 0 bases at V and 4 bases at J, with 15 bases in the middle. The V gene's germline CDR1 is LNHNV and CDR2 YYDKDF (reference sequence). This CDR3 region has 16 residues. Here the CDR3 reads CATSRDTYWDGYGYTF. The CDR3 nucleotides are TGTGCCACCAGCAGAGATACTTATTGGGACGGCTATGGCTACACCTTC. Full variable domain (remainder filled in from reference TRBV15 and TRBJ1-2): DAMVIQNPRYQVTQFGKPVTLSCSQTLNHNVMYWYQQKSSQAPKLLFHYYDKDFNNEADTPDNFQSRRPNTSFCFLDIRSPGLGDTAMYLCATSRDTYWDGYGYTFGSGTRLTVV.

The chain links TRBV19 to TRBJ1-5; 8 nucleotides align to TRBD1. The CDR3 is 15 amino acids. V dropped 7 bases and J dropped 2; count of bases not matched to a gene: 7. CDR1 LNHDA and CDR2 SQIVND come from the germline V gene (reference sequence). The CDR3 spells CASTPTGVGNQPQHF. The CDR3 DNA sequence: TGTGCCAGTACCCCGACAGGGGTAGGCAATCAGCCCCAGCATTTT. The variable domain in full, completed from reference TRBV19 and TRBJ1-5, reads DGGITQSPKYLFRKEGQNVTLSCEQNLNHDAMYWYRQDPGQGLRLIYYSQIVNDFQKGDIAEGYSVSREKKESFPLTVTSAQKNPTAFYLCASTPTGVGNQPQHFGDGTRLSIL.

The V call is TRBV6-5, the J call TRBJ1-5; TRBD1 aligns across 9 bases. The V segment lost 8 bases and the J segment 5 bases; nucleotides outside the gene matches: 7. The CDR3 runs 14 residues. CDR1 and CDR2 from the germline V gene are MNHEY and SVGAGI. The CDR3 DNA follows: TGTGCCAGCGCCGGGACAGGGAATCATCAGCCCCAGCATTTT. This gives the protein CASAGTGNHQPQHF.

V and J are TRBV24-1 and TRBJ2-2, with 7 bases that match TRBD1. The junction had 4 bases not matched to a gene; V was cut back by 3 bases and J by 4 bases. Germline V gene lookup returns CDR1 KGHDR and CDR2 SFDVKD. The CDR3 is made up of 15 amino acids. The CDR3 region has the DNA TGTGCCACCAGTGATGCGACAGGGACCACCGGGGAGCTGTTTTTT. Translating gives CATSDATGTTGELFF.

As DNA, the CDR3 is TGTGCCAGCAGACCTATAGCGGGAGGGTTTAACGAGCAGTACTTC. It encodes CASRPIAGGFNEQYF. The chain is built from TRBV5-5 and TRBJ2-7; TRBD2 agrees at 11 bases. This CDR3 has 15 residues. Germline CDR1 and CDR2: SGHKS and YYEKEE (reference sequence). V shed 5 bases and J 5 bases; nucleotides not matched to a gene: 9.

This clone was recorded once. Here the CDR3 DNA reads TGTGCCAGCAGCACTCGATTGGAATATAATTCACCCCTCCACTTT. This sequence encodes CASSTRLEYNSPLHF. This chain joins TRBV28 and TRBJ1-6; D is undetermined. CDR1 MDHEN and CDR2 SYDVKM come from the germline V gene. V was cut by 6 bases and J by 4 bases, with 13 bases left in between. This CDR3 spans 15 amino acids.

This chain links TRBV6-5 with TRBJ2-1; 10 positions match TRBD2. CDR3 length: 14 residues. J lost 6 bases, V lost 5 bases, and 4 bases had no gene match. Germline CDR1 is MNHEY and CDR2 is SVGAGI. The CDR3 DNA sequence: TGTGCCAGCAGTAGCGGGAGGGCCCCCAATGAGCAGTTCTTC. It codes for CASSSGRAPNEQFF.